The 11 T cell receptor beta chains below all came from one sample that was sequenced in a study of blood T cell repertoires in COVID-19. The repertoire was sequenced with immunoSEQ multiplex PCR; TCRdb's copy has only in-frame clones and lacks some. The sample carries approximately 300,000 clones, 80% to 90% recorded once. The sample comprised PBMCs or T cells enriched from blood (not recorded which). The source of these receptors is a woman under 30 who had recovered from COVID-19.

CDR3 amino acids: CASSAVAMEETQYF. In nucleotides, the CDR3 is TGCGCCAGCAGCGCGGTCGCGATGGAGGAGACCCAGTACTTC. This chain links TRBV5-1 with TRBJ2-5; unclear D gene. Germline V gene lookup returns CDR1 SGHRS and CDR2 YFSETQ. This CDR3 is 14 amino acids long. The V end lost 4 bases, the J end lost 5 bases, and 15 bases lay between the germline ends. Supplemented by reference TRBV5-1 and TRBJ2-5, the full variable domain reads KAGVTQTPRYLIKTRGQQVTLSCSPISGHRSVSWYQQTPGQGLQFLFEYFSETQRNKGNFPGRFSGRQFSNSRSEMNVSTLELGDSALYLCASSAVAMEETQYFGPGTRLLVL.

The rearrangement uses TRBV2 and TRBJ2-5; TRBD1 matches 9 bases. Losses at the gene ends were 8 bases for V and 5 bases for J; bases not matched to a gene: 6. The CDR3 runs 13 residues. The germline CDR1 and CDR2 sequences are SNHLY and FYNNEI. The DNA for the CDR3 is TGTGCCAGCCCCCCGACAGGGGGGGAGACCCAGTACTTC. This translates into CASPPTGGETQYF.

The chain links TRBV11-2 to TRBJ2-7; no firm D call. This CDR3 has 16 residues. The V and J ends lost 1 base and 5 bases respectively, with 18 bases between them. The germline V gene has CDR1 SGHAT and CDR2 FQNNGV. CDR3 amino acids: CASSLVTRRLGHEQYF. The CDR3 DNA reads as TGTGCCAGCAGCTTAGTGACGCGCCGTCTAGGCCACGAGCAGTACTTC.

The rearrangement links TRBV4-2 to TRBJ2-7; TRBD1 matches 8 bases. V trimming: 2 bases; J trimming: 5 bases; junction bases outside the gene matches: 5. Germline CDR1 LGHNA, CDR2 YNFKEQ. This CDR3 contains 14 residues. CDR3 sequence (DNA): TGTGCCAGCAGCCAACCCGGACAGGGCCACGAGCAGTACTTC. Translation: CASSQPGQGHEQYF.

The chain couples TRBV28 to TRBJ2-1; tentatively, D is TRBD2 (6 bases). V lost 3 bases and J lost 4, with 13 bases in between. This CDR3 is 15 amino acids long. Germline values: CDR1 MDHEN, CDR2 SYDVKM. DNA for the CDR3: TGTGCCAGCAGTTTGGCGGGATTCTATTACAATGAGCAGTTCTTC. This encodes CASSLAGFYYNEQFF.

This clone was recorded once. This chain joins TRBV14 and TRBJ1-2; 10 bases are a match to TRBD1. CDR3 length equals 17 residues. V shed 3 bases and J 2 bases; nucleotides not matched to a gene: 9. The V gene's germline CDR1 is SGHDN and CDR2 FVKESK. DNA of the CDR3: TGTGCCAGCAGCCACGTCTGGGGACAGGGGTCGAACTATGGCTACACCTTC. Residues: CASSHVWGQGSNYGYTF.

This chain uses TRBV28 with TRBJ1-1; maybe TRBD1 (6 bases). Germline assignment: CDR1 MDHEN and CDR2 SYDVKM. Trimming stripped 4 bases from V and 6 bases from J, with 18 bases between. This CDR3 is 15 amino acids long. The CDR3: CASSSPQGTGAEAFF. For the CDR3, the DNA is TGTGCCAGCAGTTCACCACAGGGAACCGGGGCTGAAGCTTTCTTT.

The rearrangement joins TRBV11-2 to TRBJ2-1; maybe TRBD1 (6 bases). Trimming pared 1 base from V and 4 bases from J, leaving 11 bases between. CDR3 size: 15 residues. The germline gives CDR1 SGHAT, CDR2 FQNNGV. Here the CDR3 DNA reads TGTGCCAGCAGCTTAGGGCAGGGGACGTACAATGAGCAGTTCTTC. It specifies CASSLGQGTYNEQFF.

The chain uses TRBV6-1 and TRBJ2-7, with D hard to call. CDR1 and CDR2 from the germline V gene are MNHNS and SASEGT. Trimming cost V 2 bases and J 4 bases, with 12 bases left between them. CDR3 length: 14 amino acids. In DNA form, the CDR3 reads TGTGCCAGCAGTGAATCTTGGCAGTCTTACGAGCAGTACTTC. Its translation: CASSESWQSYEQYF.

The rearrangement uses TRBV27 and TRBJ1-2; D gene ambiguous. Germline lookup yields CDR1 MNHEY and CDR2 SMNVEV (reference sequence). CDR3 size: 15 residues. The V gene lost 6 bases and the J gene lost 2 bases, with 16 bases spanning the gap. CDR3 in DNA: TGTGCCAGCAGCCCATCAGGAGGTCCGAACTATGGCTACACCTTC. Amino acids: CASSPSGGPNYGYTF.

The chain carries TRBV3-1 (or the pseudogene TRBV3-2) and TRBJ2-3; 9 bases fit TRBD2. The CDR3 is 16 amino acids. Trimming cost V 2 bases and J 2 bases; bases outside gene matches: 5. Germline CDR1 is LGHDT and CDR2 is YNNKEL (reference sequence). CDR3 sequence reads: CASSQNLAGNTDTQYF. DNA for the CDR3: TGTGCCAGCAGCCAAAATCTAGCGGGGAACACAGATACGCAGTATTTT.